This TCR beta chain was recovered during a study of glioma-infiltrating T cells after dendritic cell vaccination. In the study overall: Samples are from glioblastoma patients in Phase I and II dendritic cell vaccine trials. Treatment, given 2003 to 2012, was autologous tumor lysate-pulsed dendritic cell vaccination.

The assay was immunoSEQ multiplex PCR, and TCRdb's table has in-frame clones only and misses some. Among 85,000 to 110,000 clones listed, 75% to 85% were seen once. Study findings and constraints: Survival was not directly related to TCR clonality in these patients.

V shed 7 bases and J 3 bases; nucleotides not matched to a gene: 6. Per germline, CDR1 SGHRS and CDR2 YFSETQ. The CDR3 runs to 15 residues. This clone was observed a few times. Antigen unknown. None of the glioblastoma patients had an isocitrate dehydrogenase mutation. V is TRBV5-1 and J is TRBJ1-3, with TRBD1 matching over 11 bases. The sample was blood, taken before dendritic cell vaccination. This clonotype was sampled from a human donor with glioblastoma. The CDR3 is CASSRTGGFGNTIYF. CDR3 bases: TGCGCCAGCTCCAGGACAGGGGGCTTTGGAAACACCATATATTTT.